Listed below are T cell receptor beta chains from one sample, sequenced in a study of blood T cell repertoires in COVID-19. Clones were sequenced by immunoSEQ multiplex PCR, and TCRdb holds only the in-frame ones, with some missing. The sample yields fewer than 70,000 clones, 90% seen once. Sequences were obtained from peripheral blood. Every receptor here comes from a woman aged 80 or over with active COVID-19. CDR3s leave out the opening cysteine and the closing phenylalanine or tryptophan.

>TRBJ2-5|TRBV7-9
ASSLDFTNTQY
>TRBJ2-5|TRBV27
ASSLLGAGPQETQY
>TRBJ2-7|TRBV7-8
ASSQDMGSYEQY
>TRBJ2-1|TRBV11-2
ASSLVGGRLYNEQF
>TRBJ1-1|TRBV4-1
ASSQGEGAPTEAF
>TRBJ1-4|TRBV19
ASSRTAVTATNEKLF
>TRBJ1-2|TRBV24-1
ATSDLTGSGYT
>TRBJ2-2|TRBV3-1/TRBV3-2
ASRTGSTGELF
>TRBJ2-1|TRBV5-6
ASSVSGGTRAGEQF
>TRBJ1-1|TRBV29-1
SVSDSIMNTEAF
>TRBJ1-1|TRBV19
ASSSLLDRVFEAF
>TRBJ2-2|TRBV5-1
ASTFSSTGVTGELF
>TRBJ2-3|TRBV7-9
ASSSIAGGRDTQY
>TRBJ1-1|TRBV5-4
ASSPGLEEREAF
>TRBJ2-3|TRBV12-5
ASGSLAGEDTQY
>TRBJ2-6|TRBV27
ASSSGWANVLT
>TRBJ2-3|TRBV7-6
ASSLWGERGSDTQY